The rows below give T cell receptor beta chains drawn from one sample of a study of cytomegalovirus exposure and HLA in healthy donors. Only in-frame clones appear in the TCRdb table, and some are missing; sequencing was by immunoSEQ multiplex PCR. The table has about 270,000 clones, approximately 70% seen once. The sequenced material came from PBMCs. The receptors here all came from a female donor in good health and CMV-seronegative. Each CDR3 is given with its conserved first and last residue. A D gene is named only where the DNA matches it firmly. Size tells how often a clone was seen (once, few, many) or the class of an expanded clone, and some rows leave it out.

clone_size j_call d_call v_call cdr3_aa cdr3_nt
few TRBJ2-7 NA TRBV9 CASSVVDSGPYEQYF TGTGCCAGCAGCGTAGTTGATAGCGGCCCCTACGAGCAGTACTTC
NA TRBJ1-1 NA TRBV5-1 CASSVQGRNTEAFF TGCGCCAGCAGCGTACAGGGAAGGAACACTGAAGCTTTCTTT
NA TRBJ2-3 TRBD2 TRBV13 CASSLGGSAGGGSTDTQYF TGTGCCAGCAGCTTAGGCGGTTCGGCGGGAGGCGGTAGCACAGATACGCAGTATTTT
once TRBJ1-2 NA TRBV5-1 CASSLGQVDYGYTF TGCGCCAGCAGCTTGGGGCAGGTGGACTATGGCTACACCTTC
NA TRBJ1-4 NA TRBV15 CATSRDLRGDEKLFF TGTGCCACCAGCAGAGATTTGCGGGGTGATGAAAAACTGTTTTTT
NA TRBJ1-5 NA TRBV7-9 CASSLPGSNQPQHF TGTGCCAGCAGCTTGCCCGGGAGCAATCAGCCCCAGCATTTT
NA TRBJ2-5 TRBD2 TRBV27 CASKSSGSGEETQYF TGTGCCAGCAAATCCAGCGGGAGCGGGGAAGAGACCCAGTACTTC
NA TRBJ2-1 TRBD2 TRBV10-1 CASGPGGGRAPNEQFF TGCGCCAGCGGTCCGGGTGGCGGGAGGGCCCCAAATGAGCAGTTCTTC
once TRBJ2-7 NA TRBV5-1 CASSTTGSGGTEQYF TGCGCCAGCAGCACGACAGGGTCGGGGGGGACCGAGCAGTACTTC
NA TRBJ1-1 NA TRBV19 CASSAQGYTEAFF TGTGCCAGTAGTGCGCAGGGGTACACTGAAGCTTTCTTT
NA TRBJ2-5 NA TRBV5-1 CASSLEADQETQYF TGCGCCAGCAGCTTGGAGGCGGATCAAGAGACCCAGTACTTC
NA TRBJ2-5 NA TRBV5-1 CASSLKSETQYF TGCGCCAGCAGCTTAAAATCGGAGACCCAGTACTTC
NA TRBJ2-5 NA TRBV19 CASSIGASPGETQYF TGTGCCAGTAGTATAGGAGCGTCCCCGGGGGAGACCCAGTACTTC
NA TRBJ2-7 TRBD1 TRBV19 CASSPGTAGSVRHEQYF TGTGCCAGTAGTCCCGGGACAGCCGGGTCTGTTCGCCACGAGCAGTACTTC
few TRBJ1-2 NA TRBV4-2 CASSQEVGGRAKGYTF TGTGCCAGCAGCCAAGAAGTCGGGGGGCGGGCGAAAGGCTACACCTTC
NA TRBJ2-5 TRBD2 TRBV11-3 CASSPRTSRTQETQYF TGTGCCAGCAGCCCTAGGACTAGCAGGACTCAAGAGACCCAGTACTTC
few TRBJ2-6 NA TRBV5-1 CASSAYLGGLGANVLTF TGCGCCAGCAGCGCCTATTTGGGGGGGCTTGGGGCCAACGTCCTGACTTTC
NA TRBJ2-3 TRBD2 TRBV5-4 CASSDAGGTDTQYF TGTGCCAGCAGCGACGCCGGGGGGACAGATACGCAGTATTTT
NA TRBJ1-2 NA TRBV6-6 CASSSGPIGTMYGYTF TGTGCCAGCAGTTCGGGGCCGATAGGGACAATGTACGGCTACACCTTC
NA TRBJ2-7 NA TRBV28 CASSLSGLTYEQYF TGTGCCAGCAGTTTGTCAGGGTTAACTTACGAGCAGTACTTC
few TRBJ1-1 NA TRBV2 CASSAVANTEAFF TGTGCCAGCAGTGCAGTAGCGAACACTGAAGCTTTCTTT
NA TRBJ2-3 TRBD1 TRBV18 CASTPGTGGTDTQYF TGTGCCAGCACCCCCGGGACAGGGGGCACAGATACGCAGTATTTT
few TRBJ1-1 NA TRBV5-5 CASSLQGGNTEAFF TGTGCCAGCAGCTTACAGGGCGGAAACACTGAAGCTTTCTTT
few TRBJ1-1 TRBD1 TRBV6-5 CASSYRTGGTEAFF TGTGCCAGCAGTTACCGGACAGGGGGCACTGAAGCTTTCTTT
NA TRBJ2-1 TRBD2 TRBV5-1 CASSFQRGSYNEQFF TGCGCCAGCAGCTTTCAGCGGGGGTCCTACAATGAGCAGTTCTTC
NA TRBJ1-4 NA TRBV18 CASSLGQFNEKLFF TGTGCCAGCTCCCTCGGACAGTTTAATGAAAAACTGTTTTTT
NA TRBJ2-7 TRBD2 TRBV10-3 CAGGGTKGEQYF TGTGCCGGGGGGGGAACTAAGGGCGAGCAGTACTTC
NA TRBJ2-7 TRBD1 TRBV27 CASSLSMRRDRAYEQYF TGTGCCAGCAGTTTATCGATGCGCCGGGACAGGGCGTACGAGCAGTACTTC
NA TRBJ1-3 TRBD1 TRBV18 CASSPRTGGASGNTIYF TGTGCCAGCTCACCTCGGACAGGGGGGGCCTCTGGAAACACCATATATTTT
NA TRBJ1-2 NA TRBV19 CASKIRQQDGYTF TGTGCCAGTAAAATACGCCAGCAGGATGGCTACACCTTC
NA TRBJ2-3 TRBD1 TRBV5-1 CASTQVTQGSTDTQYF TGCGCCAGCACCCAGGTCACACAGGGGAGCACAGATACGCAGTATTTT
NA TRBJ2-6 NA TRBV28 CASSPRAGQPGANVLTF TGTGCCAGCAGTCCTCGCGCGGGACAGCCTGGGGCCAACGTCCTGACTTTC
once TRBJ1-2 NA TRBV14 CASSQGRGYGYTF TGTGCCAGCAGCCAAGGCAGGGGCTATGGCTACACCTTC
NA TRBJ1-1 NA TRBV5-4 CASSLSGEAFF TGTGCCAGCAGCTTGTCGGGTGAAGCTTTCTTT
once TRBJ2-7 TRBD2 TRBV7-9 CASSLSAGGSYEQYF TGTGCCAGCAGCTTATCCGCGGGAGGCTCCTACGAGCAGTACTTC
NA TRBJ2-3 NA TRBV9 CASSVPNTDTQYF TGTGCCAGCAGCGTACCTAACACAGATACGCAGTATTTT
few TRBJ1-3 NA TRBV5-1 CASSLSHSGNTIYF TGCGCCAGCAGCCTGAGCCACTCTGGAAACACCATATATTTT
NA TRBJ2-1 TRBD1 TRBV7-3 CASSERDRNSLSSYNEQFF TGTGCCAGCAGCGAAAGGGACAGGAATTCCTTGAGCTCCTACAATGAGCAGTTCTTC
once TRBJ2-1 NA TRBV11-2 CASSYSVNEQFF TGTGCCAGCAGCTACTCCGTAAATGAGCAGTTCTTC
NA TRBJ1-1 NA TRBV27 CASSQQGLSTEAFF TGTGCCAGCAGCCAACAGGGTCTCTCCACTGAAGCTTTCTTT
NA TRBJ2-7 TRBD2 TRBV4-2 CASSQDVAGDEQYF TGTGCCAGCAGCCAAGACGTAGCGGGAGACGAGCAGTACTTC
NA TRBJ2-3 NA TRBV7-9 CSSSLVRGIRTDTQYF TGTTCCAGCAGCTTAGTAAGGGGAATCCGCACAGATACGCAGTATTTT
NA TRBJ2-1 TRBD2 TRBV27 CASSLGSSGNEQFF TGTGCCAGCAGTTTGGGGTCTAGCGGGAATGAGCAGTTCTTC
NA TRBJ2-6 TRBD1 TRBV2 CASSGFRLTGGYGANVLTF TGTGCCAGCAGTGGGTTCAGACTTACAGGGGGCTACGGGGCCAACGTCCTGACTTTC
NA TRBJ2-7 NA TRBV29-1 CSVETPGSSYEQYF TGCAGCGTTGAAACCCCCGGGAGCTCCTACGAGCAGTACTTC
NA TRBJ2-1 TRBD2 TRBV5-1 CASSTGTSGMFNEQFF TGCGCCAGCAGCACTGGGACTAGCGGGATGTTCAATGAGCAGTTCTTC
NA TRBJ2-5 NA TRBV18 CASSILAAQETQYF TGTGCCAGCTCGATACTAGCCGCTCAAGAGACCCAGTACTTC
NA TRBJ2-6 TRBD2 TRBV2 CASSRLRAVAGGPGSGANVLTF TGTGCCAGCAGTAGGTTGAGGGCGGTAGCGGGAGGGCCAGGCTCTGGGGCCAACGTCCTGACTTTC
NA TRBJ1-3 NA TRBV15 CATSRTYSGNTIYF TGTGCCACCAGCCGAACATACTCTGGAAACACCATATATTTT
NA TRBJ2-2 NA TRBV28 CASSLRLSSVQTGELFF TGTGCCAGCAGCCTCAGGCTGTCTAGCGTCCAAACCGGGGAGCTGTTTTTT
NA TRBJ1-1 TRBD1 TRBV28 CASRQGPNTEAFF TGTGCCAGCAGACAGGGGCCCAACACTGAAGCTTTCTTT
NA TRBJ1-1 TRBD1 TRBV7-8 CASSLDRARMNTEAFF TGTGCCAGCAGCCTGGACAGGGCGCGGATGAACACTGAAGCTTTCTTT
few TRBJ2-7 NA TRBV7-9 CASSLGGGTVYEQYF TGTGCCAGCAGCTTAGGTGGGGGGACAGTCTACGAGCAGTACTTC
NA TRBJ1-4 TRBD1 TRBV6-1 CASDRGGKNEKLFF TGTGCCAGTGACAGGGGAGGGAAGAATGAAAAACTGTTTTTT
NA TRBJ2-1 TRBD2 TRBV15 CATSKPTSGGYEQFF TGTGCCACCAGCAAACCCACTAGCGGGGGGTATGAGCAGTTCTTC